The 11 T cell receptor beta chains in this list originate from one sample, sequenced in a study of blood T cell repertoires in COVID-19. Using immunoSEQ multiplex PCR, the repertoire was profiled, and TCRdb retains in-frame clones only, with some absent. This table holds some 390,000 clones, about nine tenths found once. The material sequenced was peripheral blood. The origin of the receptors is a woman aged 40 to 50 with COVID-19, enrolled during active disease.

The CDR3 coding sequence is TGTGCCAGCAGCCGACCCCGTGTCCATAGCGAGGAGACCCAGTACTTC. This codes for CASSRPRVHSEETQYF. This chain uses TRBV28 with TRBJ2-5; possibly TRBD2 for D (5 bases). The germline V gene encodes CDR1 MDHEN and CDR2 SYDVKM. The CDR3 is made up of 16 amino acids. With 6 bases removed from V and 5 bases from J, the gap between germline ends came to 22 bases.

The chain carries TRBV21-1 and TRBJ1-5. TRBV21-1 is classified as a pseudogene. CDR3 size: 12 residues. The CDR3 sequence is CASYPAGQPQHF. CDR3 coding DNA: TGTGCCAGCTACCCAGCGGGTCAGCCCCAGCATTTT.

The CDR3 spells CASSDYSSGGKNEQFF. DNA of the CDR3: TGTGCCAGCAGTGACTACTCTAGCGGGGGAAAGAATGAGCAGTTCTTC. The chain has TRBV6-4 and TRBJ2-1; 10 bases line up with TRBD2. Germline CDR1 reads MRHNA; CDR2 reads SNTAGT. V lost 1 base, J lost 7 bases, and 7 bases stayed unmatched. CDR3 length: 16 amino acids.

The genes are TRBV5-5 and TRBJ2-5; TRBD1 matches at 7 bases. CDR3 length equals 14 residues. V shed 5 bases and J 6 bases; nucleotides not matched to a gene: 10. Looked up from germline, CDR1 is SGHKS and CDR2 is YYEKEE (reference sequence). CDR3 in amino acids: CASRTGTASQTQYF. DNA of the CDR3: TGTGCCAGCAGGACCGGGACAGCCAGTCAGACCCAGTACTTC.

V is TRBV14 and J is TRBJ1-5; D unclear. Per germline, CDR1 SGHDN and CDR2 FVKESK. This CDR3 has 13 amino acids. Trimming took off 3 bases at V and 4 bases at J, with 7 bases between the two ends. In nucleotides, the CDR3 is TGTGCCAGCAGCCAGAGCCCTAATCAGCCCCAGCATTTT. Protein sequence: CASSQSPNQPQHF.

The V and J genes are TRBV6-2 or TRBV6-3 and TRBJ1-5; no clear D gene. Per the germline V gene, CDR1 is MNHEY and CDR2 is SVGEGT. The CDR3 is 15 residues long. V was pared by 4 bases and J by 2 bases, with 12 bases between. CDR3 in DNA: TGTGCCAGCAGTTTTATACTTCTGCGCAATCAGCCCCAGCATTTT. Protein sequence: CASSFILLRNQPQHF.

The J gene is TRBJ1-2, the V gene TRBV28, with no clear D. This CDR3 comprises 15 residues. Germline V gene lookup returns CDR1 MDHEN and CDR2 SYDVKM. The germline V and J ends were trimmed by 7 bases and 6 bases, with 21 bases remaining between them. CDR3 sequence (DNA): TGTGCCAGCACTCCTCTCTCCCCGGCCAGGCATGGCTACACCTTC. This codes for CASTPLSPARHGYTF.

The V and J genes are TRBV30 and TRBJ1-6; the D is unclear. Trimming removed 5 bases from V and 8 bases from J, with 13 bases in between. The CDR3 spans 13 residues. Germline loops: CDR1 GTSNPN, CDR2 SVGIG (reference sequence). The CDR3 region is CAWLGVAHSPLHF. The CDR3 DNA reads TGTGCCTGGTTAGGAGTAGCACATTCACCCCTCCACTTT.

V is TRBV4-1 and J is TRBJ2-6; 9 nucleotides line up with TRBD1. After removal of 2 bases from V and 1 base from J, the junction contained 6 bases not matched to a gene. Germline CDR1 reads MGHRA; CDR2 reads YSYEKL. This CDR3 spans 18 amino acids. CDR3 DNA sequence: TGCGCCAGCAGCCAACCGACAGGGGGATATTCTGGGGCCAACGTCCTGACTTTC. Translated: CASSQPTGGYSGANVLTF.

CDR3 loop: CASSFGARDTEAFF. CDR3 DNA: TGTGCCAGTAGTTTTGGGGCCCGGGACACTGAAGCTTTCTTT. J is TRBJ1-1 and V is TRBV19; tentatively, D is TRBD1 (5 bases). V shed 5 bases and J shed 3 bases, with 13 bases lying between them. This CDR3 region has 14 residues. Germline V gives CDR1 LNHDA, CDR2 SQIVND (reference sequence).

The chain combines TRBV18 with TRBJ1-4; D gene unclear. The CDR3 extends over 13 amino acids. V was pared by 1 base and J by 8 bases, with 8 bases between. In germline, CDR1 is KGHSH, CDR2 LQKENI. CDR3 in amino acids: CASSPLPGEKLFF. The CDR3 bases are TGTGCCAGCTCACCACTCCCCGGGGAAAAACTGTTTTTT.